The source of this T cell receptor (beta chain) is a study of CD8 T cells in ankylosing spondylitis. Of note for this clonotype: The antigen is not known.

Germline V gives CDR1 DFQATT, CDR2 SNEGSKA (reference sequence). The CDR3 length is 17 residues. V was shortened by 0 bases and J by 3 bases, with 18 bases between the two germline ends. Generation of TCR beta libraries employed quantitative 5'-RACE incorporating molecular barcodes. TCRdb called the 5' RACE reads again in MiXCR, with one record for every CDR3 protein. The sample carries about 200,000 distinct CDR3 sequences, over 10% recorded once. Whole-study findings and limits: Matched ankylosing spondylitis synovial fluid reportedly showed significant enrichment of disease-linked clones.

Input material: blood, either unsorted or a sorted T cell fraction (not recorded which). The J gene is TRBJ1-5, the V gene TRBV20-1, with D possibly matching TRBD1 (6 bases). This clonotype originated in a male donor with ankylosing spondylitis or in good health (not recorded which). CDR3 region: CSARDPTPGGLNQPQHF. CDR3 nucleotides: TGCAGTGCTAGAGATCCCACCCCCGGGGGCCTCAATCAGCCCCAGCATTTT.